Following are 17 T cell receptor beta chains from one sample sequenced in a study of cytomegalovirus exposure and HLA in healthy donors. The PCR made use of 60 Vbeta and 13 Jbeta primers. Only in-frame clones appear in the TCRdb table, and some are missing; sequencing was by immunoSEQ multiplex PCR. The sample includes 75,000 to 100,000 clones. Sequenced: PBMCs. The origin of the receptors is an older woman in good health and CMV-seronegative.

J is TRBJ2-1 and V is TRBV7-9, with 7 bases aligning to TRBD2. CDR1 is SEHNR and CDR2 is FQNEAQ in the germline V gene (reference sequence). The trim removed 1 base at V and 8 bases at J, leaving 5 bases unmatched. The CDR3 totals 14 residues. In DNA form, the CDR3 reads TGTGCCAGCAGCTTAGGATCGACTAGCTATGAGCAGTTCTTC. It translates to CASSLGSTSYEQFF.

This sequence joins TRBV2 and TRBJ1-2, with 9 bases aligning to TRBD1. V trimming: 4 bases; J trimming: 5 bases; junction bases outside the gene matches: 5. In germline, CDR1 is SNHLY, CDR2 FYNNEI. The CDR3 is made up of 14 amino acids. The CDR3 bases are TGTGCCAGCAGTGTCGGGACAGGGAGATATGGCTACACCTTC. Translation: CASSVGTGRYGYTF.

This chain uses TRBV5-4 with TRBJ2-3; 7 bases match TRBD2. V gave up 0 bases and J gave up 4 bases; unmatched junction bases: 2. Germline CDR1 SGHNT, CDR2 YYREEE (reference sequence). The length of the CDR3 is 14 residues. CDR3 bases: TGTGCCAGCAGCTTGGGGGAGGGGTCAGATACGCAGTATTTT. This encodes CASSLGEGSDTQYF.

The DNA of the CDR3 is TGTGCCAGCAGTCAGACTAGCGGGAACACCGGGGAGCTGTTTTTT. This codes for CASSQTSGNTGELFF. The V gene is TRBV6-5, the J gene TRBJ2-2; TRBD2 aligns across 9 bases. Losses at the gene ends were 5 bases for V and 1 base for J; bases not matched to a gene: 2. The CDR3 is 15 residues long. Germline CDR1 and CDR2: MNHEY and SVGAGI.

The chain is built from TRBV4-1 and TRBJ2-1; 8 bases are shared with TRBD2. CDR1 and CDR2 from the germline V gene are MGHRA and YSYEKL. V lost 1 base to trimming and J lost 7 bases; unmatched junction nucleotides: 9. The CDR3 runs 16 residues. CDR3 DNA sequence: TGCGCCAGCAGCCAAGGATACGGGAGGGCCAGGAATGAGCAGTTCTTC. It is translated as CASSQGYGRARNEQFF.

Here the CDR3 DNA reads TGCGCCAGCACCAGCGGGAGCACAGATACGCAGTATTTT. Its translation: CASTSGSTDTQYF. The gene calls are TRBV5-1 and TRBJ2-3; tentatively, D is TRBD2 (6 bases). CDR1 and CDR2 (germline): SGHRS, YFSETQ. The CDR3 loop spans 13 amino acids. Trimming removed 6 bases at V and 0 bases at J, with 8 bases between.

The J gene is TRBJ2-2, the V gene TRBV11-3, with 9 bases fitting TRBD2. The CDR3 covers 15 residues. J gave up 3 bases and V 2 bases, and 1 base lay outside the gene matches. The germline gives CDR1 SGHNT, CDR2 YENEEA. DNA for the CDR3: TGTGCCAGCAGCTTACTAGCGGGGCACACCGGGGAGCTGTTTTTT. It specifies CASSLLAGHTGELFF.

In nucleotides, the CDR3 is TGTGCCAGCAGTTTTGAGGGACTAGCCAAAAACATTCAGTACTTC. This codes for CASSFEGLAKNIQYF. V gene TRBV28 combines with J gene TRBJ2-4, with TRBD2 as a possible D gene (6 bases). Germline CDR1 is MDHEN and CDR2 is SYDVKM. There are 15 residues in the CDR3. Trimming removed 3 bases at V and 0 bases at J, with 9 bases between.

The chain links TRBV5-1 to TRBJ2-1; 7 nucleotides agree with TRBD1. Germline CDR1 SGHRS, CDR2 YFSETQ. This CDR3 spans 15 amino acids. The V segment lost 4 bases and the J segment 7 bases; nucleotides outside the gene matches: 11. CDR3 sequence (DNA): TGCGCCAGCAGCATGACAGGGACCCAAATTAATGAGCAGTTCTTC. It yields the protein CASSMTGTQINEQFF.

The chain employs TRBV18 and TRBJ2-7, with 9 nucleotides matching TRBD2. This CDR3 comprises 15 residues. Germline V gene sequence: CDR1 KGHSH, CDR2 LQKENI. V gave up 2 bases and J gave up 2 bases; unmatched junction bases: 4. The CDR3 is CASSPGASGTYEQYF. CDR3 DNA sequence: TGTGCCAGCTCACCAGGCGCTAGCGGGACCTACGAGCAGTACTTC.

J is TRBJ2-7 and V is TRBV5-1; 7 bases agree with TRBD1. V was clipped by 7 bases and J by 3 bases; unmatched bases: 7. There are 13 residues in the CDR3. Germline V CDR1 and CDR2: SGHRS, YFSETQ. The CDR3 spells CASQQGTGYEQYF. Here the CDR3 DNA reads TGCGCCAGCCAACAGGGGACGGGCTACGAGCAGTACTTC. The full variable domain, with the rest looked up from reference TRBV5-1 and TRBJ2-7, is KAGVTQTPRYLIKTRGQQVTLSCSPISGHRSVSWYQQTPGQGLQFLFEYFSETQRNKGNFPGRFSGRQFSNSRSEMNVSTLELGDSALYLCASQQGTGYEQYFGPGTRLTVT.

The chain employs TRBV5-1 and TRBJ2-7; D perhaps matches TRBD2 (7 bases). The ends were cut back, 3 bases at V and 5 bases at J, with 12 bases in the middle. Germline assignment: CDR1 SGHRS and CDR2 YFSETQ. This CDR3 spans 13 amino acids. The CDR3 DNA reads as TGCGCCAGCAGCTCCCGGGGGGCCGACGAGCAGTACTTC. Protein product: CASSSRGADEQYF.

The chain uses TRBV19 and TRBJ1-1; 9 bases match TRBD1. CDR3 length: 17 amino acids. V gave up 5 bases and J gave up 1 base; unmatched junction bases: 11. From germline, CDR1 is LNHDA and CDR2 SQIVND (reference sequence). CDR3 nucleotide sequence: TGTGCCAGTAGTCTCTTAGGTCCACAGGGGGCGAACACTGAAGCTTTCTTT. Protein sequence: CASSLLGPQGANTEAFF.

The CDR3 DNA reads TGTGCCAGCAGCTTCCCTGACAGGTACGACAGGAACACTGAAGCTTTCTTT. It codes for CASSFPDRYDRNTEAFF. The genes are TRBV5-4 and TRBJ1-1; a possible D gene is TRBD1 (6 bases). This CDR3 is 17 amino acids long. Germline assignment: CDR1 SGHNT and CDR2 YYREEE (reference sequence). Trimming pared 2 bases from V and 1 base from J, leaving 18 bases between.

J is TRBJ2-7 and V is TRBV5-4; D is possibly TRBD1 (6 bases). Germline-derived CDR1 and CDR2 are SGHNT and YYREEE (reference sequence). This CDR3 contains 14 residues. V lost 7 bases to trimming and J lost 6 bases, with 20 bases between them. The CDR3 loop is CASGIQGRGSEQYF. The DNA of the CDR3 is TGTGCCAGCGGCATACAGGGTAGGGGTTCCGAGCAGTACTTC.

This rearrangement joins TRBV2 to TRBJ2-2; D is unresolved. Germline V gene data show CDR1 as SNHLY and CDR2 as FYNNEI. V lost 3 bases, J lost 4 bases, and 9 bases lay in between. This CDR3 is built from 14 residues. In DNA, the CDR3 is TGTGCCAGCAGTGATTTGGCTAGCACCGGGGAGCTGTTTTTT. This encodes CASSDLASTGELFF. The full variable domain, its missing parts supplied by reference TRBV2 and TRBJ2-2, is EPEVTQTPSHQVTQMGQEVILRCVPISNHLYFYWYRQILGQKVEFLVSFYNNEISEKSEIFDDQFSVERPDGSNFTLKIRSTKLEDSAMYFCASSDLASTGELFFGEGSRLTVL.

The chain has TRBV6-6 and TRBJ1-5, with TRBD1 as a possible D gene (6 bases). The germline gives CDR1 MNHNY, CDR2 SVGAGI (reference sequence). The ends were cut back, 7 bases at V and 5 bases at J, with 12 bases in the middle. This CDR3 region has 13 residues. The CDR3 sequence: CASTPGVDQPQHF. As DNA, the CDR3 is TGTGCCAGCACCCCAGGGGTAGATCAGCCCCAGCATTTT.